This passage covers 4 T cell receptor beta chains from one sample sequenced in a study of cytomegalovirus exposure and HLA in healthy donors. This table comes from immunoSEQ multiplex PCR, and its TCRdb copy is limited to in-frame clones, with some not included. The sample shows 200,000 to 250,000 clones, 80% to 90% of them seen only once. The sequenced sample was PBMCs. The receptors originated from a man between 18 and 29 years old in good health and CMV-seronegative.

Only one count was recorded for this clone. The chain is built from TRBV28 and TRBJ2-7, with TRBD1 matching 8 bases. Germline V CDR1 and CDR2: MDHEN, SYDVKM. The CDR3 covers 15 residues. The trim removed 5 bases at V and 1 base at J, leaving 7 bases unmatched. This CDR3 is CASSPRTGYSYEQYF. The CDR3 DNA is TGTGCCAGCAGTCCCAGGACAGGGTATTCCTACGAGCAGTACTTC.

This chain joins TRBV27 and TRBJ2-7; TRBD1 matches at 12 bases. The CDR3 loop spans 14 amino acids. The V segment lost 4 bases and the J segment 6 bases; nucleotides outside the gene matches: 4. Germline V lookup: CDR1 MNHEY, CDR2 SMNVEV (reference sequence). CDR3 coding DNA: TGTGCCAGCAGTTCTCCGGGACAGGGGGCCGAGCAGTACTTC. This codes for CASSSPGQGAEQYF.

The chain carries TRBV27 and TRBJ2-7; no clear D gene. Trimming left V 0 bases short and J 2 bases short, with 11 bases between. This CDR3 spans 15 amino acids. Germline V gene sequence: CDR1 MNHEY, CDR2 SMNVEV (reference sequence). CDR3 in amino acids: CASSLSWADPYEQYF. The CDR3 DNA reads TGTGCCAGCAGTTTATCATGGGCAGACCCCTACGAGCAGTACTTC.

V usage is TRBV30 and J usage is TRBJ2-2; D gene ambiguous. The CDR3 spans 13 residues. V lost 0 bases and J 8 bases, leaving 10 bases between the germline ends. The germline V gene encodes CDR1 GTSNPN and CDR2 SVGIG (reference sequence). This CDR3 is CAWSVLAQGELFF. As DNA, the CDR3 is TGTGCCTGGAGTGTATTGGCCCAGGGGGAGCTGTTTTTT.